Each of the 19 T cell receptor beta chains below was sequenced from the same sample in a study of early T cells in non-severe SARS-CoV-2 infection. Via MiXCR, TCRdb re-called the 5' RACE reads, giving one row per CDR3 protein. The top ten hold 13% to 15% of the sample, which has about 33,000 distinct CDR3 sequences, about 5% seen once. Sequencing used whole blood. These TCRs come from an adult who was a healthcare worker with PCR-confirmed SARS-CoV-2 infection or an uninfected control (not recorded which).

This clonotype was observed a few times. The CDR3 protein is CASSSRQGAADTQYF. DNA for the CDR3: TGCGCCAGCAGCTCGCGACAGGGGGCCGCAGATACGCAGTATTTT. The chain couples TRBV5-1 to TRBJ2-3; 10 positions agree with TRBD1. The V gene end was trimmed by 3 bases and the J gene end by 4 bases; junction bases not matched to a gene: 5. The CDR3 runs 15 residues. CDR1 is SGHRS, CDR2 YFSETQ, per germline.

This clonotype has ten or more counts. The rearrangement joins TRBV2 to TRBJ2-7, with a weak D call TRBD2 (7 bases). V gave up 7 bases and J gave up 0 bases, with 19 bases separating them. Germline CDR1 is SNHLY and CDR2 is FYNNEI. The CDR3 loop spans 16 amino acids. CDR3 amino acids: CASTLTRAGASYEQYF. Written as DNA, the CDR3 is TGTGCCAGCACTCTAACCCGGGCGGGGGCCTCCTACGAGCAGTACTTC.

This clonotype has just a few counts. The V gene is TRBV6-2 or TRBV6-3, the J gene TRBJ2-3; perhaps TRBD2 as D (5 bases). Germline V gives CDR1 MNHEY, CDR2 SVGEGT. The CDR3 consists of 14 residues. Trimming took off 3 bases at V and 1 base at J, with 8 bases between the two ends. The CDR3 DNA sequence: TGTGCCAGCAGTTATCTAGCTCGCACAGATACGCAGTATTTT. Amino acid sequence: CASSYLARTDTQYF.

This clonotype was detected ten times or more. The CDR3 DNA is TGTGCCATCAGTGACGGGCAGGGTGGTGGCTACACCTTC. It codes for CAISDGQGGGYTF. This rearrangement joins TRBV10-3 to TRBJ1-2, with a weak D call TRBD1 (5 bases). V shed 3 bases and J shed 7 bases, with 12 bases lying between them. The V gene's germline CDR1 is ENHRY and CDR2 SYGVKD. The CDR3 is 13 amino acids.

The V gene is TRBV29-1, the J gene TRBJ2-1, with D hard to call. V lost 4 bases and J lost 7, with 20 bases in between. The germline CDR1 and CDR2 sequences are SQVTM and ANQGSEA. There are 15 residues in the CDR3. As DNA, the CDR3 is TGCAGCGTTGTGTACCTTGCTGCATCCCTGAATGAGCAGTTCTTC. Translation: CSVVYLAASLNEQFF.

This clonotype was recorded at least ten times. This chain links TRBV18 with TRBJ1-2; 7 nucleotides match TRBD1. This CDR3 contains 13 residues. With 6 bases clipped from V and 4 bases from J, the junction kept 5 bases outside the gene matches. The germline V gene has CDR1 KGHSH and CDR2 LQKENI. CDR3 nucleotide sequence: TGTGCCAGCTCCCAAGACAGGGCCTATGGCTACACCTTC. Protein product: CASSQDRAYGYTF.

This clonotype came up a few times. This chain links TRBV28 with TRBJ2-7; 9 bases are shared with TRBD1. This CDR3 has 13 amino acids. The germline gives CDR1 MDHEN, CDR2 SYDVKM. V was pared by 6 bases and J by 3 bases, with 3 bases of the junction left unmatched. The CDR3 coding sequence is TGTGCCAGCAGACAGGGGGCTTTCTACGAGCAGTACTTC. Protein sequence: CASRQGAFYEQYF.

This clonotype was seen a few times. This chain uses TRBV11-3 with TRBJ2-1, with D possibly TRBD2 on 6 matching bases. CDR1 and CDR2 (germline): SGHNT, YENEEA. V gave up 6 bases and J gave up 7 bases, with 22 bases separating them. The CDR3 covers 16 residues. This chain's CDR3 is CASSTRGSGALNEQFF. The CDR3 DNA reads TGTGCCAGCAGTACCCGCGGTAGCGGCGCTTTAAATGAGCAGTTCTTC.

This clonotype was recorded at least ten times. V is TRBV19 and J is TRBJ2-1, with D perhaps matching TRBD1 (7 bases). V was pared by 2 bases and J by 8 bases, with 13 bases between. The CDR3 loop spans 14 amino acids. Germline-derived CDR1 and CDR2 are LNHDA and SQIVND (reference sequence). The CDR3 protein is CASSISSRGDEQFF. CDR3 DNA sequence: TGTGCCAGTAGTATATCCTCCAGGGGGGATGAGCAGTTCTTC.

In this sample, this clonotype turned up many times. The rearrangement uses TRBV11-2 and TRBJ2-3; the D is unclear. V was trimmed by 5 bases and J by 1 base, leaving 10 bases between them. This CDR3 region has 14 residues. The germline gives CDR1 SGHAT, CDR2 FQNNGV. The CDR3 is CASSLRAGTDTQYF. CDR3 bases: TGTGCCAGCAGCCTACGTGCGGGCACAGATACGCAGTATTTT.

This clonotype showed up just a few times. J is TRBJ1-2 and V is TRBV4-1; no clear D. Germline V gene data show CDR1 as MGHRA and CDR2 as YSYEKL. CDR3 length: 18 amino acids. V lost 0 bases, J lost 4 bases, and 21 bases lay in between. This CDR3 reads CASSQDLGSTTTFYGYTF. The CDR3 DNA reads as TGCGCCAGCAGCCAAGATCTGGGATCGACAACTACTTTCTATGGCTACACCTTC.

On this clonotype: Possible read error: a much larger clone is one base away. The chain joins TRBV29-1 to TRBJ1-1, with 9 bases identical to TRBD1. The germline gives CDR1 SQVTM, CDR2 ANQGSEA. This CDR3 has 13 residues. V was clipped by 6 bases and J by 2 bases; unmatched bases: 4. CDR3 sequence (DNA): TGCAGCGTGGGACAGGGAATCAACACTGAAGCTTTCTTT. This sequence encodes CSVGQGINTEAFF. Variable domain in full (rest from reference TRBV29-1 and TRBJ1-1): SAVISQKPSRDICQRGTSLTIQCQVDSQVTMMFWYRQQPGQSLTLIATANQGSEATYESGFVIDKFPISRPNLTFSTLTVSNMSPEDSSIYLCSVGQGINTEAFFGQGTRLTVV.

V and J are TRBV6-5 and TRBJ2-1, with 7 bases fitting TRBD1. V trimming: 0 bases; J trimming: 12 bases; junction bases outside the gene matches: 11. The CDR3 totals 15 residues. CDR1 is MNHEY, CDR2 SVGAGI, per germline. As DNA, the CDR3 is TGTGCCAGCAGTTACTCTCGACAGGGCAATTTAGGGCAGTTCTTC. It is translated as CASSYSRQGNLGQFF.

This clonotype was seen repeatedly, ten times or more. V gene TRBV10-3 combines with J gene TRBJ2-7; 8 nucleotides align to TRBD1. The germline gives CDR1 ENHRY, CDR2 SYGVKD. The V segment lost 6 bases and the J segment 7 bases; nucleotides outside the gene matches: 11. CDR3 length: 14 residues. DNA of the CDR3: TGTGCCATCAGCCTCGGGGACAGGTTAGAGGAGCAGTACTTC. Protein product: CAISLGDRLEEQYF.

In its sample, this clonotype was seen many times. CDR3 DNA: TGTGCCAGCAGTTCCGACAGGGGCTCCTACAATGAGCAGTTCTTC. It yields the protein CASSSDRGSYNEQFF. V usage is TRBV7-2 and J usage is TRBJ2-1; 8 bases map to TRBD1. Per the germline V gene, CDR1 is SGHTA and CDR2 is FQGNSA. V lost 6 bases and J lost 0; bases outside the gene matches: 4. The CDR3 length is 15 residues. Full variable domain (outside the CDR3, taken from reference TRBV7-2 and TRBJ2-1): GAGVSQSPSNKVTEKGKDVELRCDPISGHTALYWYRQSLGQGLEFLIYFQGNSAPDKSGLPSDRFSAERTGGSVSTLTIQRTQQEDSAVYLCASSSDRGSYNEQFFGPGTRLTVL.

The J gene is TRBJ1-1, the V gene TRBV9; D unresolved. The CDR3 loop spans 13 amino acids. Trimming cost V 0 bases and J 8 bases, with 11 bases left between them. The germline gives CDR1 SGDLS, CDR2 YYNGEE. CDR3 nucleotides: TGTGCCAGCAGCGTAGTAGAAGGAAGGGAAGCTTTCTTT. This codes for CASSVVEGREAFF. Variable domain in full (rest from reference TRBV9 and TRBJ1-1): DSGVTQTPKHLITATGQRVTLRCSPRSGDLSVYWYQQSLDQGLQFLIQYYNGEERAKGNILERFSAQQFPDLHSELNLSSLELGDSALYFCASSVVEGREAFFGQGTRLTVV.

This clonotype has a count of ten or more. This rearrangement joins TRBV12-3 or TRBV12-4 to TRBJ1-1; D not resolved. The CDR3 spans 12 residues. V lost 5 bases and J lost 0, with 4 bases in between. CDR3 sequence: CASSRMNTEAFF. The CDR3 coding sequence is TGTGCCAGCAGTCGAATGAACACTGAAGCTTTCTTT.

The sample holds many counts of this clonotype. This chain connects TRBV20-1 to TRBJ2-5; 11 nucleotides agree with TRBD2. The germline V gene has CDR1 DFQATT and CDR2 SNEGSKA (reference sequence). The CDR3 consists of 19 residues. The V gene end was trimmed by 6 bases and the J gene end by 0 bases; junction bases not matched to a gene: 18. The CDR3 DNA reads TGCAGTGCCAATCAGCTAGCGGGGGGCCTCGCAACCAACCAAGAGACCCAGTACTTC. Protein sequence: CSANQLAGGLATNQETQYF.

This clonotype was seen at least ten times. This chain's CDR3 is CASSSQGNEQFF. As DNA, the CDR3 is TGTGCCAGCAGCTCTCAGGGAAACGAGCAGTTCTTC. This chain links TRBV7-9 with TRBJ2-1, with D possibly being TRBD1 (5 bases). Between the trimmed V and J ends, which lost 4 bases and 10 bases, there was a span of 11 bases. Germline V gives CDR1 SEHNR, CDR2 FQNEAQ (reference sequence). CDR3 length equals 12 residues.